This entry lists 2 T cell receptor beta chains sequenced from one sample in a study of shared clonotypes between healthy human individuals. TCRdb keeps only in-frame clones here, not all; method: immunoSEQ multiplex PCR. The data hold about 460,000 clones, with 75% to 80% observed a single time. The sample comprised PBMCs. Receptor source: a woman aged 40-49 years in good health. Some clones in this sample may be carry-over from other donors' samples.

On this clone: Since a far larger clone is one base different, this is likely a read error. Other DNA sequences within the sample encode an identical CDR3. In DNA, the CDR3 is TGCAGCGTTGGGACAGGGGTGGCCACCGGGGAACTGTTTTTT. Protein product: CSVGTGVATGELFF. The rearrangement joins TRBV29-1 to TRBJ2-2, with 9 bases that match TRBD1. CDR1 and CDR2 (germline): SQVTM, ANQGSEA. The CDR3 is 14 amino acids.

This clone has at least ten counts. The chain uses TRBV21-1 and TRBJ1-3. TRBV21-1 has pseudogene status. The CDR3 loop spans 18 amino acids. The CDR3 here is CASRKEGPLLGSGNTIYF. The CDR3 DNA reads as TGTGCCAGCAGGAAAGAAGGACCTCTGTTGGGCTCTGGAAACACCATATATTTT.